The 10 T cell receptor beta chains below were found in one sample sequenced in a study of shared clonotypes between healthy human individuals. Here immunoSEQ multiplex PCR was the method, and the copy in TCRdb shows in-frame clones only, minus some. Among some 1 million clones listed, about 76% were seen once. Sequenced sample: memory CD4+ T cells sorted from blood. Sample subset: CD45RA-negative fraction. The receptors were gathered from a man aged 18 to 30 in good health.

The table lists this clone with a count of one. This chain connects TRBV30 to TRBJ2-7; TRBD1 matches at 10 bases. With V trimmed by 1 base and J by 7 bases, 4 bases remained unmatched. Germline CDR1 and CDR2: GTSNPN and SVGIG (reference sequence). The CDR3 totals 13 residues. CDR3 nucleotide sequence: TGTGCCTGGAGTGGACAGGGGGCGGGAGAGCAGTACTTC. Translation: CAWSGQGAGEQYF.

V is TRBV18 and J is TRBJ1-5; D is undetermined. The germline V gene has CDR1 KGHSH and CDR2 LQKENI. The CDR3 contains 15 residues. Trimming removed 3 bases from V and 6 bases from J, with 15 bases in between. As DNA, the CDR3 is TGTGCCAGCTCACCCACCGGGAACCCTTCTCAGCCCCAGCATTTT. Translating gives CASSPTGNPSQPQHF.

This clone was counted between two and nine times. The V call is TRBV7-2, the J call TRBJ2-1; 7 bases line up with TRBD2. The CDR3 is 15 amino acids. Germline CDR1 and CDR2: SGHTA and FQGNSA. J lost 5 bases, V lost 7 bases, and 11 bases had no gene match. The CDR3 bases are TGTGCCAGCAACCCCCAGGGAGGGAGGGACAATGAGCAGTTCTTC. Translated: CASNPQGGRDNEQFF.

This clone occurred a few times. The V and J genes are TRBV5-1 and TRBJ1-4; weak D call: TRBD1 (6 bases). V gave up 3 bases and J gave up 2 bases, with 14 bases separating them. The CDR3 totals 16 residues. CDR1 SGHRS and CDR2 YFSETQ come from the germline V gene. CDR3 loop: CASSSPRGVTNEKLFF. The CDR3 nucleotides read TGCGCCAGCAGCTCGCCAAGGGGGGTGACTAATGAAAAACTGTTTTTT.

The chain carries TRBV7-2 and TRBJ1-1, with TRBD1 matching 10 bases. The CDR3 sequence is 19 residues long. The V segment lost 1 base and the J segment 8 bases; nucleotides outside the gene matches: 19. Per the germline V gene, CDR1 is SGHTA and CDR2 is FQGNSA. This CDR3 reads CASSLVKLGLQTGGREAFF. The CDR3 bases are TGTGCCAGCAGCTTAGTTAAATTGGGCCTGCAGACAGGGGGCCGCGAAGCTTTCTTT.

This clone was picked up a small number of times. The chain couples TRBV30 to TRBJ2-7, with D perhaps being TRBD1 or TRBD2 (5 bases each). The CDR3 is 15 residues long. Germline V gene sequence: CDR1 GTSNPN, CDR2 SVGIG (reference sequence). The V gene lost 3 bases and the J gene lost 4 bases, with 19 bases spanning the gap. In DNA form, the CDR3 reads TGTGCCTGGAGGGCTCAACCGGGACGGCCTTACGAGCAGTACTTC. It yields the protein CAWRAQPGRPYEQYF.

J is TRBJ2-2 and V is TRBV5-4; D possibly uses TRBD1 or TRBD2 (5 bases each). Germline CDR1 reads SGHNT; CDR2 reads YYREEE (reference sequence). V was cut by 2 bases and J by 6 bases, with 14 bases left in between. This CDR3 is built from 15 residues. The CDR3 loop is CASSFGTTTAGELFF. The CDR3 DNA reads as TGTGCCAGCAGCTTTGGGACCACTACCGCCGGGGAGCTGTTTTTT.

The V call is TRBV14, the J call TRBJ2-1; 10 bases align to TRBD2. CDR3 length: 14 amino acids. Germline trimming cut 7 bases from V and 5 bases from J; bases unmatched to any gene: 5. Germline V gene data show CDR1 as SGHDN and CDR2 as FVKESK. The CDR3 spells CASKLAGDHNEQFF. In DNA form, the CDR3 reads TGTGCCAGCAAGCTAGCGGGAGATCACAATGAGCAGTTCTTC.

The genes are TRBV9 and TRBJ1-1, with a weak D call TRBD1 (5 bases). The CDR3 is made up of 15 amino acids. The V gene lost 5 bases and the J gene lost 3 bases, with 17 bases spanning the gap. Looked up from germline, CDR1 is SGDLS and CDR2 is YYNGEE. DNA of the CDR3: TGTGCCAGCAGTCCCCTCGGGGGGGTTGACACTGAAGCTTTCTTT. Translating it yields CASSPLGGVDTEAFF.

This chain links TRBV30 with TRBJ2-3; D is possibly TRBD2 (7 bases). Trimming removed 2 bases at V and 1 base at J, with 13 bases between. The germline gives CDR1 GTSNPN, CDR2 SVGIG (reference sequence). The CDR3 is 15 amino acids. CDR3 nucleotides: TGTGCCTGGAGTCGAGGGGGGGAAGGCACAGATACGCAGTATTTT. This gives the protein CAWSRGGEGTDTQYF. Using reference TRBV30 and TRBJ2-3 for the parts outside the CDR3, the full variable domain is SQTIHQWPATLVQPVGSPLSLECTVEGTSNPNLYWYRQAAGRGLQLLFYSVGIGQISSEVPQNLSASRPQDRQFILSSKKLLLSDSGFYLCAWSRGGEGTDTQYFGPGTRLTVL.